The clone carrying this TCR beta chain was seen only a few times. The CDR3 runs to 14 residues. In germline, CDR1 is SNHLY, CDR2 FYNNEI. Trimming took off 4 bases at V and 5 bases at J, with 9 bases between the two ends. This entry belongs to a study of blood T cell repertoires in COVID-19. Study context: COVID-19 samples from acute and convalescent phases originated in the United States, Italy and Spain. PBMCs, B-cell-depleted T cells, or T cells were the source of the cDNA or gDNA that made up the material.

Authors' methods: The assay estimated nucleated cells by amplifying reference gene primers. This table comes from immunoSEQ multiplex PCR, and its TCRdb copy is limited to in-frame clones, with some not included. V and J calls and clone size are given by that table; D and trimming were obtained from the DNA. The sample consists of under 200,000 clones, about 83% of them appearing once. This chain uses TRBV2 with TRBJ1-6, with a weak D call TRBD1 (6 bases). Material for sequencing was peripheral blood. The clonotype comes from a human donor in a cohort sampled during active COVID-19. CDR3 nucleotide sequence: TGTGCCAGCAGTGTGCAGGGGAATAATTCACCCCTCCACTTT. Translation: CASSVQGNNSPLHF.